What follows are 14 T cell receptor beta chains derived from one specimen sequenced in a study of cytomegalovirus exposure and HLA in healthy donors. TCRdb's copy holds only in-frame clones and misses some; the assay was immunoSEQ multiplex PCR. The sample records about 130,000 clones, roughly 95% being singletons. Sequenced: PBMCs. The source is a young man in good health and CMV-seronegative.

This chain uses TRBV6-1 with TRBJ1-5; D not resolved. The CDR3 consists of 13 residues. In germline, CDR1 is MNHNS, CDR2 SASEGT. Trimming removed 3 bases at V and 1 base at J, with 4 bases between. In DNA, the CDR3 is TGTGCCAGCAGTGACCGGAGCAATCAGCCCCAGCATTTT. It codes for CASSDRSNQPQHF.

This chain uses TRBV27 with TRBJ2-1, with 13 bases that match TRBD2. Germline trimming cut 8 bases from V and 6 bases from J; bases unmatched to any gene: 4. The germline gives CDR1 MNHEY, CDR2 SMNVEV (reference sequence). The CDR3 has 14 residues. The CDR3 DNA follows: TGTGCCAGCGCCGGGACTAGCGGGGTCAATGAGCAGTTCTTC. This gives the protein CASAGTSGVNEQFF.

The sample holds one count of this clone. The rearrangement links TRBV27 to TRBJ2-2, with 12 nucleotides matching TRBD2. In germline, CDR1 is MNHEY, CDR2 SMNVEV (reference sequence). The CDR3 contains 15 residues. Trimming at V came to 5 bases and at J to 6 bases, leaving 4 bases not matched to a gene. As DNA, the CDR3 is TGTGCCAGCAGTAGGACTAGCGGGGCCCCCGGGGAGCTGTTTTTT. The encoded protein is CASSRTSGAPGELFF.

This chain's CDR3 is CASSPVAGLAGTFGSYNEQFF. The CDR3 DNA follows: TGCGCCAGCAGCCCGGTGGCGGGACTAGCGGGGACGTTTGGGTCCTACAATGAGCAGTTCTTC. V and J are TRBV4-1 and TRBJ2-1; 13 positions agree with TRBD2. V lost 4 bases and J lost 1; bases outside the gene matches: 16. Per the germline V gene, CDR1 is MGHRA and CDR2 is YSYEKL. The CDR3 consists of 21 residues.

J is TRBJ1-1 and V is TRBV6-1, with 9 bases lining up with TRBD1. V shed 10 bases and J 4 bases; nucleotides not matched to a gene: 13. The CDR3 is made up of 15 amino acids. CDR1 is MNHNS and CDR2 is SASEGT in the germline V gene. The CDR3 region has the DNA TGTGCCACCAGAAAACAGGGGGCTATGGTCACTGAAGCTTTCTTT. As protein: CATRKQGAMVTEAFF.

The chain uses TRBV7-2 and TRBJ2-4, with 8 positions matching TRBD1. Germline V gene data show CDR1 as SGHTA and CDR2 as FQGNSA. The trim removed 5 bases at V and 4 bases at J, leaving 7 bases unmatched. The CDR3 has 15 residues. The CDR3 DNA reads TGTGCCAGCAGCCCCCGGCGACAGGGGAAAAACATTCAGTACTTC. The encoded protein is CASSPRRQGKNIQYF.

The J gene is TRBJ2-1, the V gene TRBV27; D possibly corresponds to TRBD2 (5 bases). This CDR3 is built from 14 residues. V lost 7 bases and J 8 bases, leaving 18 bases between the germline ends. CDR1 is MNHEY and CDR2 is SMNVEV in the germline V gene (reference sequence). The CDR3 here is CASKPSGGEYEQFF. The CDR3 DNA is TGTGCCAGCAAACCCAGCGGAGGAGAGTATGAGCAGTTCTTC.

J is TRBJ2-7 and V is TRBV4-3, with D perhaps TRBD2 (5 bases). Germline loops: CDR1 LGHNA, CDR2 YSLEER. The CDR3 is 16 residues long. V was shortened by 3 bases and J by 5 bases, with 20 bases between the two germline ends. CDR3 protein: CASSQHPRPEGNEQYF. The CDR3 DNA reads as TGCGCCAGCAGCCAGCACCCTCGCCCAGAGGGCAACGAGCAGTACTTC.

The V and J genes are TRBV7-2 and TRBJ1-5, with D unclear. Trimming shortened V by 1 base and J by 0 bases, and 7 bases separated the two germline ends. CDR1 is SGHTA, CDR2 FQGNSA, per germline. The CDR3 is 15 amino acids. CDR3 bases: TGTGCCAGCAGCTTAGGGCGGGCTAGCAATCAGCCCCAGCATTTT. Amino acid sequence: CASSLGRASNQPQHF.

This clone was found once. The chain joins TRBV7-2 to TRBJ1-5; D remains unclear. This CDR3 is 14 amino acids long. V lost 1 base and J lost 3, with 7 bases in between. In germline, CDR1 is SGHTA, CDR2 FQGNSA. As DNA, the CDR3 is TGTGCCAGCAGCTTAGACAGATACAATCAGCCCCAGCATTTT. Protein sequence: CASSLDRYNQPQHF. Filled out from reference TRBV7-2 and TRBJ1-5, the complete variable domain reads GAGVSQSPSNKVTEKGKDVELRCDPISGHTALYWYRQSLGQGLEFLIYFQGNSAPDKSGLPSDRFSAERTGGSVSTLTIQRTQQEDSAVYLCASSLDRYNQPQHFGDGTRLSIL.

The rearrangement links TRBV6-1 to TRBJ1-5; TRBD1 might be the D (5 bases). The germline V and J ends were trimmed by 0 bases and 3 bases, with 12 bases remaining between them. This CDR3 has 16 amino acids. CDR1 and CDR2 from the germline V gene are MNHNS and SASEGT. DNA for the CDR3: TGTGCCAGCAGTGAAGCCGGGGGGGGGATCAATCAGCCCCAGCATTTT. Its translation is CASSEAGGGINQPQHF.

This clone was detected only once. The chain joins TRBV7-3 to TRBJ1-1; TRBD1 matches 7 bases. The germline CDR1 and CDR2 sequences are SGHTA and FQGTGA. This CDR3 has 15 amino acids. The ends lost 5 bases at V and 1 base at J; junction bases unmatched: 7. CDR3 in DNA: TGTGCCAGCAGCCTACAGGGGTTCGGGAACACTGAAGCTTTCTTT. Translated, it gives CASSLQGFGNTEAFF.

The table lists this clone with a count of one. V usage is TRBV6-5 and J usage is TRBJ2-7; TRBD2 aligns across 12 bases. CDR3 length: 15 amino acids. J gave up 2 bases and V 6 bases, and 5 bases lay outside the gene matches. Per germline, CDR1 MNHEY and CDR2 SVGAGI. CDR3 region: CASSPLAGGPYEQYF. Written as DNA, the CDR3 is TGTGCCAGCAGCCCACTAGCGGGAGGACCCTACGAGCAGTACTTC.

This chain links TRBV19 with TRBJ2-5; TRBD2 aligns across 8 bases. The CDR3 runs to 17 residues. The V segment lost 1 base and the J segment 2 bases; nucleotides outside the gene matches: 9. In germline, CDR1 is LNHDA, CDR2 SQIVND (reference sequence). The CDR3 sequence is CASSIASGSLVQETQYF. In DNA, the CDR3 is TGTGCCAGTAGTATAGCCAGCGGGAGTCTCGTTCAAGAGACCCAGTACTTC.